This TCR beta chain was recovered during a study of identical twins. This clonotype was picked up many times. The CDR3 is made up of 14 amino acids. The germline V gene has CDR1 SGHRS and CDR2 YFSETQ. The junction had 2 bases not matched to a gene; V was cut back by 3 bases and J by 4 bases. Each cDNA held unique molecular identifiers, and template switching gave it a universal primer site. One entry per CDR3 protein, called by TCRdb with MiXCR from the 5' RACE reads. The sample shows 450,000 to 600,000 distinct CDR3 sequences, approximately 20% of them seen only once. These data also featured in a second study, about yellow fever vaccine responses in identical twins. That work states: It has been reported that, in twins, the vaccine T cell response seemed partly convergent and partly personalized.

Sequenced sample: CD4+ T cells sorted from blood. The chain employs TRBV5-1 and TRBJ2-1; TRBD1 aligns across 9 bases. This clonotype was sampled from a woman between 18 and 29 years old in good health. CDR3 loop: CASSSGQGYNEQFF. The CDR3 nucleotides read TGCGCCAGCAGCTCGGGACAGGGTTACAATGAGCAGTTCTTC.